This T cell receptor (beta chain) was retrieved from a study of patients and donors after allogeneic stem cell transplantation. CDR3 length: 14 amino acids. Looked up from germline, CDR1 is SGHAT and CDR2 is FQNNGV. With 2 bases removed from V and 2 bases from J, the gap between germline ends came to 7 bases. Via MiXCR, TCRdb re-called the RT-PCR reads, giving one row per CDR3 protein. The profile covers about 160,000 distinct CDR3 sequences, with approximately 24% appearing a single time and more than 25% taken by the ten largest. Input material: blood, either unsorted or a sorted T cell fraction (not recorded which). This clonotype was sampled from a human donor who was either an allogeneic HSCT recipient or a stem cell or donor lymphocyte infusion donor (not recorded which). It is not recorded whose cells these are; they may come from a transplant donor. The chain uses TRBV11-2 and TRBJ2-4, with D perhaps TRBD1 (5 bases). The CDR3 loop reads CASSLRTTKNIQYF. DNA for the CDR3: TGTGCCAGCAGCTTAAGGACAACCAAAAACATTCAGTACTTC.